One sample yielded the 23 T cell receptor beta chains listed below, sequenced in a study of radiation and T cells in renal cell carcinoma. The data were produced by immunoSEQ multiplex PCR, yet TCRdb's version contains in-frame clones alone and is incomplete. The sample has about 78,000 clones, around 89% seen once. Time point denoted: blood 4 weeks post-SBRT, at nephrectomy. Treatment of the sample: 15 Gy SBRT to primary tumor, nephrectomy 4 weeks later. The sample here was blood, taken from a patient whose treatment included radiotherapy and nephrectomy. These receptors all stem from a woman in her 70s with renal cell carcinoma.

The chain recombines TRBV6-6 with TRBJ1-5, with 7 bases matching TRBD1. This CDR3 spans 15 amino acids. CDR1 and CDR2 (germline): MNHNY, SVGAGI (reference sequence). Trimming took 6 bases from V and 5 from J; bases not matched to a gene: 10. CDR3 residues: CASSSSGTVHQPQHF. The CDR3 coding sequence is TGTGCCAGCAGCTCCTCCGGGACAGTCCATCAGCCCCAGCATTTT.

The V and J genes are TRBV30 and TRBJ1-6; D call uncertain. The CDR3 is 14 amino acids. Germline assignment: CDR1 GTSNPN and CDR2 SVGIG (reference sequence). Trimming took 5 bases from V and 9 from J, leaving 17 bases between them. In DNA, the CDR3 is TGTGCCTGGCAGATCGGGGTACTGGGTTCACCCCTCCACTTT. As protein: CAWQIGVLGSPLHF. The full variable domain, its missing parts supplied by reference TRBV30 and TRBJ1-6, is SQTIHQWPATLVQPVGSPLSLECTVEGTSNPNLYWYRQAAGRGLQLLFYSVGIGQISSEVPQNLSASRPQDRQFILSSKKLLLSDSGFYLCAWQIGVLGSPLHFGNGTRLTVT.

This chain uses TRBV11-3 with TRBJ1-2; TRBD1 might be the D (6 bases). Trimming stripped 5 bases from V and 6 bases from J, with 16 bases between. Germline-derived CDR1 and CDR2 are SGHNT and YENEEA. This CDR3 contains 14 residues. CDR3 region: CASSLSPTGHGYTF. The CDR3 nucleotides are TGTGCCAGCAGCCTCAGCCCTACAGGGCATGGCTACACCTTC.

V usage is TRBV9 and J usage is TRBJ2-7, with a weak D call TRBD2 (5 bases). Trimming shortened V by 4 bases and J by 5 bases, and 19 bases separated the two germline ends. Looked up from germline, CDR1 is SGDLS and CDR2 is YYNGEE. The CDR3 totals 15 residues. CDR3 sequence reads: CASSFRGEGSHEQYF. The CDR3 DNA follows: TGTGCCAGCAGCTTCCGGGGAGAAGGTAGTCACGAGCAGTACTTC.

This sequence joins TRBV18 and TRBJ2-1; no reliable D call. Trimming took off 0 bases at V and 6 bases at J, with 9 bases between the two ends. The germline V gene encodes CDR1 KGHSH and CDR2 LQKENI. CDR3 size: 14 residues. CDR3 sequence (DNA): TGTGCCAGCTCACCACCGGCGCAGGTCAATGAGCAGTTCTTC. It translates to CASSPPAQVNEQFF.

The V and J genes are TRBV9 and TRBJ2-3; 7 nucleotides agree with TRBD1. The CDR3 totals 16 residues. Germline loops: CDR1 SGDLS, CDR2 YYNGEE. The trim removed 3 bases at V and 4 bases at J, leaving 11 bases unmatched. CDR3 region: CASSGRQGEGADTQYF. In DNA form, the CDR3 reads TGTGCCAGCAGCGGCAGACAGGGCGAGGGCGCAGATACGCAGTATTTT.

The chain uses TRBV10-3 and TRBJ2-7; 11 bases fit TRBD1. Per germline, CDR1 ENHRY and CDR2 SYGVKD. Germline trimming cut 10 bases from V and 4 bases from J; bases unmatched to any gene: 6. There are 13 residues in the CDR3. The CDR3 coding sequence is TGTGCCACCCTGCGGGACAGGGGGTACGAGCAGTACTTC. Translating gives CATLRDRGYEQYF.

The chain couples TRBV19 to TRBJ1-3, with a tentative D call TRBD1 (6 bases). CDR1 LNHDA and CDR2 SQIVND come from the germline V gene (reference sequence). The germline V and J ends were trimmed by 0 bases and 2 bases, with 17 bases remaining between them. The CDR3 covers 18 residues. CDR3 sequence: CASSIERGARGTGNTIYF. CDR3 nucleotide sequence: TGTGCCAGTAGTATAGAGCGTGGCGCCAGGGGTACTGGAAACACCATATATTTT.

This clone was observed a handful of times. CDR3 loop: CAWRTGRKDEKLFF. The CDR3 DNA reads TGTGCCTGGAGGACAGGGAGGAAAGATGAAAAACTGTTTTTT. The gene calls are TRBV30 and TRBJ1-4; 7 positions match TRBD1. Germline CDR1 is GTSNPN and CDR2 is SVGIG (reference sequence). J lost 6 bases, V lost 3 bases, and 7 bases had no gene match. The CDR3 consists of 14 residues.

This rearrangement joins TRBV2 to TRBJ2-7; unclear D gene. This CDR3 has 14 residues. V was pared by 6 bases and J by 3 bases, with 15 bases between. Germline lookup yields CDR1 SNHLY and CDR2 FYNNEI. Written as DNA, the CDR3 is TGTGCCAGCAGAACGGACCGGCCCGGCTACGAGCAGTACTTC. Protein product: CASRTDRPGYEQYF.

The chain carries TRBV18 and TRBJ1-1, with 8 bases lining up with TRBD1. The length of the CDR3 is 15 residues. Germline values: CDR1 KGHSH, CDR2 LQKENI. The trim removed 4 bases at V and 3 bases at J, leaving 7 bases unmatched. The chain's CDR3 is CASSLGQGRHTEAFF. The CDR3 DNA follows: TGTGCCAGCTCACTCGGACAGGGCAGGCACACTGAAGCTTTCTTT.

The rearrangement links TRBV7-2 to TRBJ1-2, with TRBD1 matching 7 bases. This CDR3 has 13 amino acids. V gave up 2 bases and J gave up 8 bases; unmatched junction bases: 5. Germline CDR1 is SGHTA and CDR2 is FQGNSA. CDR3 amino acids: CASSLKGAQGYTF. The CDR3, as DNA: TGTGCCAGCAGCTTAAAGGGGGCGCAGGGCTACACCTTC. Full variable domain (remainder filled in from reference TRBV7-2 and TRBJ1-2): GAGVSQSPSNKVTEKGKDVELRCDPISGHTALYWYRQSLGQGLEFLIYFQGNSAPDKSGLPSDRFSAERTGGSVSTLTIQRTQQEDSAVYLCASSLKGAQGYTFGSGTRLTVV.

The CDR3 region is CASSHDLNPNTGELFF. The CDR3 DNA follows: TGTGCCAGCAGTCACGACCTCAACCCGAACACCGGGGAGCTGTTTTTT. This chain links TRBV14 with TRBJ2-2, with D unclear. V was pared by 6 bases and J by 0 bases, with 14 bases between. CDR1 SGHDN and CDR2 FVKESK come from the germline V gene. The CDR3 totals 16 residues.

This chain uses TRBV5-4 with TRBJ1-1; TRBD1 might be the D (5 bases). Trimming shortened V by 4 bases and J by 0 bases, and 13 bases separated the two germline ends. Per germline, CDR1 SGHNT and CDR2 YYREEE (reference sequence). The CDR3 covers 15 residues. The CDR3 DNA reads TGTGCCAGCAGCCCGAGGGGAGCGATGAACACTGAAGCTTTCTTT. Amino acid sequence: CASSPRGAMNTEAFF.

Only one count was recorded for this clone. V gene TRBV5-6 combines with J gene TRBJ2-1; no clear D gene. V lost 3 bases and J lost 5, with 15 bases in between. This CDR3 region has 15 residues. CDR1 and CDR2 (germline): SGHDT, YYEEEE. The CDR3 region has the DNA TGTGCCAGCAGCTCCCTTGGGCCCCTGGACAATGAGCAGTTCTTC. This encodes CASSSLGPLDNEQFF.

The genes are TRBV11-2 and TRBJ1-1, with 12 bases matching TRBD1. CDR3 length: 15 residues. Germline values: CDR1 SGHAT, CDR2 FQNNGV. The ends lost 4 bases at V and 4 bases at J; junction bases unmatched: 4. The DNA of the CDR3 is TGTGCCAGCAGCTCCGGGGACAGGGGGCTCACTGAAGCTTTCTTT. It translates to CASSSGDRGLTEAFF.

The chain combines TRBV6-5 with TRBJ1-2; TRBD1 is a possible D gene (5 bases). The CDR3 extends over 15 amino acids. V was pared by 2 bases and J by 10 bases, with 20 bases between. CDR1 and CDR2 from the germline V gene are MNHEY and SVGAGI. CDR3 DNA sequence: TGTGCCAGCAGTTACCCGGGACGGCGTGGGGATACCTACACCTTC. It codes for CASSYPGRRGDTYTF.

The J gene is TRBJ2-3, the V gene TRBV4-2, with D possibly TRBD2 on 7 matching bases. The germline V gene has CDR1 LGHNA and CDR2 YNFKEQ. Trimming took 0 bases from V and 5 from J, leaving 15 bases between them. The CDR3 runs 16 residues. The CDR3 sequence is CASSQEGGTMEDTQYF. As DNA, the CDR3 is TGTGCCAGCAGCCAAGAAGGGGGGACTATGGAAGATACGCAGTATTTT.

The genes are TRBV9 and TRBJ2-2, with 7 nucleotides matching TRBD1. CDR1 and CDR2 (germline): SGDLS, YYNGEE. This CDR3 spans 16 amino acids. The trim removed 3 bases at V and 5 bases at J, leaving 10 bases unmatched. CDR3 sequence: CASSEPKGARTGELFF. CDR3 sequence (DNA): TGTGCCAGCAGCGAGCCAAAGGGGGCGCGGACCGGGGAGCTGTTTTTT. The variable domain in full, with the rest retrieved from reference TRBV9 and TRBJ2-2, is DSGVTQTPKHLITATGQRVTLRCSPRSGDLSVYWYQQSLDQGLQFLIQYYNGEERAKGNILERFSAQQFPDLHSELNLSSLELGDSALYFCASSEPKGARTGELFFGEGSRLTVL.

This clone occurred once. This chain connects TRBV5-1 to TRBJ1-2; no definite D call. CDR1 is SGHRS and CDR2 is YFSETQ in the germline V gene. CDR3 size: 13 residues. V lost 5 bases and J lost 7, with 15 bases in between. Here the CDR3 reads CASRVDQRGGYTF. The CDR3 nucleotides read TGCGCCAGCAGGGTAGACCAACGGGGTGGCTACACCTTC.

This sequence joins TRBV10-3 and TRBJ2-7; D is unclear. The CDR3 totals 13 residues. Germline V gene data show CDR1 as ENHRY and CDR2 as SYGVKD. V was cut by 6 bases and J by 2 bases, with 11 bases left in between. Written as DNA, the CDR3 is TGTGCCATCAGAGGCCCTGACCCCTACGAGCAGTACTTC. Translation gives CAIRGPDPYEQYF.

The gene calls are TRBV18 and TRBJ1-5; TRBD1 agrees at 8 bases. CDR1 is KGHSH and CDR2 is LQKENI in the germline V gene. This CDR3 is 14 amino acids long. J lost 2 bases, V lost 3 bases, and 0 bases had no gene match. The CDR3 reads CASSPDRGNQPQHF. CDR3 sequence (DNA): TGTGCCAGCTCACCGGACAGGGGCAATCAGCCCCAGCATTTT.

This sequence joins TRBV28 and TRBJ2-7; the D is unclear. This CDR3 is built from 12 residues. Germline values: CDR1 MDHEN, CDR2 SYDVKM. Trimming took 2 bases from V and 6 from J, leaving 8 bases between them. The CDR3 nucleotides read TGTGCCAGCAGTTTAGCTCCCCTCGAGCAGTACTTC. Residues: CASSLAPLEQYF.